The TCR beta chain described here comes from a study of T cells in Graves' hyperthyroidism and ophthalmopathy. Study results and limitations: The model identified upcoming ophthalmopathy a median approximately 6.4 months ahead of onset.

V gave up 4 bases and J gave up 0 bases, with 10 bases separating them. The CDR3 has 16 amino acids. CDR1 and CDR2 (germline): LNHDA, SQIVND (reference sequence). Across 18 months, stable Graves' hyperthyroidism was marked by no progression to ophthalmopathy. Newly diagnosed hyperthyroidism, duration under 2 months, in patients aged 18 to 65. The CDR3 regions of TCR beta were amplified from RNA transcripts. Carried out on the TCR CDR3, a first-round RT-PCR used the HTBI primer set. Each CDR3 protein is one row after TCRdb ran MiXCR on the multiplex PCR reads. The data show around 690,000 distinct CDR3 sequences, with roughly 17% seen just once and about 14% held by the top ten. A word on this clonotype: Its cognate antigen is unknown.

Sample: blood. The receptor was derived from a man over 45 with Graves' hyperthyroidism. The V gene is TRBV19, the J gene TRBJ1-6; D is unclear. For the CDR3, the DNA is TGTGCCAGTAGTACCGACGATATCTCCTATAATTCACCCCTCCACTTT. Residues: CASSTDDISYNSPLHF.